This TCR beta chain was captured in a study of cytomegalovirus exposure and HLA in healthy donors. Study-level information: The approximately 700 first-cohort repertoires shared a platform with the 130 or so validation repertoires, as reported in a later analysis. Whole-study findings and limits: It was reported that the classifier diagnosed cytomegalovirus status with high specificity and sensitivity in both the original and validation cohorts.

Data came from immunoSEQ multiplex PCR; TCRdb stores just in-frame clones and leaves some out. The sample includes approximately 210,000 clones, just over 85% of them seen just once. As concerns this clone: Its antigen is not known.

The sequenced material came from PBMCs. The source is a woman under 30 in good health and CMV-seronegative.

This CDR3 reads CASSLAGQGAGANVLTF. CDR3 nucleotide sequence: TGTGCCAGCAGCTTGGCCGGTCAGGGGGCCGGGGCCAACGTCCTGACTTTC. The gene calls are TRBV5-4 and TRBJ2-6; 8 nucleotides line up with TRBD1. CDR3 length: 17 residues. CDR1 is SGHNT, CDR2 YYREEE, per germline (reference sequence). Unmatched junction bases numbered 6, after V lost 0 bases and J lost 4 bases.